This TCR beta chain is drawn from a study of cytomegalovirus exposure and HLA in healthy donors. Study-level background: In a later analysis, it was reported that the 120 validation repertoires had been produced on the same platform as the 700 or so repertoires belonging to the first cohort. General study findings and limits: The listing of 150 or so TCR beta chains classed them as cytomegalovirus-associated.

The repertoire was sequenced with immunoSEQ multiplex PCR; TCRdb's copy has only in-frame clones and lacks some. The sample lists approximately 220,000 clones, roughly 89% occurring once. This clone appeared once. No antigen is known for it. This CDR3 has 15 residues. CDR1 and CDR2 (germline): MNHEY, SMNVEV (reference sequence). V shed 5 bases, J shed 7 bases, and the junction held 7 bases outside the gene matches. This rearrangement joins TRBV27 to TRBJ2-1; 11 nucleotides line up with TRBD2. The sequenced sample consisted of PBMCs. This sequence originates from a man aged 18 to 30 in good health and CMV-seronegative. CDR3 in amino acids: CASSPRLAGTNEQFF. The CDR3 coding sequence is TGTGCCAGCAGTCCGCGACTAGCGGGAACTAATGAGCAGTTCTTC.